A single T cell receptor beta chain is shown here with its context. Assay used: immunoSEQ multiplex PCR; TCRdb lists only in-frame clones, some missing. The sample yields tens of thousands of clones, about 85% seen once. The sample comes from a study of PD-L1 blockade in urothelial cancer. Study background: Blood drawn 3 weeks (second dose) and 6 weeks after treatment start was analyzed.

The germline V gene has CDR1 SGHNT and CDR2 YYREEE (reference sequence). This CDR3 is built from 14 residues. V lost 4 bases to trimming and J lost 4 bases, with 14 bases between them. The sample in question was PBMCs, obtained around atezolizumab (anti-PD-L1) treatment. This TCR was sampled from a man aged 55 to 69 with urothelial cancer. The chain recombines TRBV5-4 with TRBJ1-2; D is unresolved. The CDR3 is CASSPEAGSYGYTF. CDR3 sequence (DNA): TGTGCCAGCAGCCCCGAGGCGGGGAGCTATGGCTACACCTTC.